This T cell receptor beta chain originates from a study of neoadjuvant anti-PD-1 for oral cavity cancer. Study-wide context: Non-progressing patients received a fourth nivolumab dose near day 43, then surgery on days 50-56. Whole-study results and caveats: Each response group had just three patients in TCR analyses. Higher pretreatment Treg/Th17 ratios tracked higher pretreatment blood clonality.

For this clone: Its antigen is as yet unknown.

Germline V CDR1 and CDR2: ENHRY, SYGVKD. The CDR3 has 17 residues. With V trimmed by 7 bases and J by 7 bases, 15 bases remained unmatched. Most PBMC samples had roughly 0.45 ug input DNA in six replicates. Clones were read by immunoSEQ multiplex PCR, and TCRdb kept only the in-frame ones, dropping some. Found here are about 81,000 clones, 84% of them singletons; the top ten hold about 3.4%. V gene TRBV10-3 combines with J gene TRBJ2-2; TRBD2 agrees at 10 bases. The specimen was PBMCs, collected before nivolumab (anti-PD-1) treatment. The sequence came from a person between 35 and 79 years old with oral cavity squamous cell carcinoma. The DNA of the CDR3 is TGTGCCATCACTGACAGAGCCGGGACTAGCGTAATCGGGGAGCTGTTTTTT. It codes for CAITDRAGTSVIGELFF.